A selection of T cell receptor beta chains follows, all from one sample in a study of cytomegalovirus exposure and HLA in healthy donors. Measured with immunoSEQ multiplex PCR; TCRdb has only the in-frame clones, and not every one. Among under 200,000 clones listed, 65% to 75% were seen once. The sample was PBMCs. Source of these receptors: a girl aged 10-17 years in good health and CMV-seronegative. Both conserved end residues are part of each CDR3. The order of the fields is J gene, D gene, V gene, clone size, CDR3 protein, CDR3 DNA. D genes are given only for firm matches. Rows may omit the clone size; those that give it use once, few, many or a size class.

J gene: TRBJ2-2
D gene: -
V gene: TRBV27
clone size: -
CDR3 protein: CASSLAGINTGELFF
CDR3 DNA: TGTGCCAGCAGTTTAGCGGGGATTAACACCGGGGAGCTGTTTTTT

J gene: TRBJ1-1
D gene: -
V gene: TRBV30
clone size: -
CDR3 protein: CAWSPSNTEAFF
CDR3 DNA: TGTGCCTGGAGTCCTTCGAACACTGAAGCTTTCTTT

J gene: TRBJ1-4
D gene: TRBD1
V gene: TRBV25-1
clone size: once
CDR3 protein: CASSEWGRGLTNEKLFF
CDR3 DNA: TGTGCCAGCAGTGAATGGGGCAGGGGGTTGACTAATGAAAAACTGTTTTTT

J gene: TRBJ1-2
D gene: TRBD1
V gene: TRBV19
clone size: -
CDR3 protein: CASSRQGPFGYTF
CDR3 DNA: TGTGCCAGTAGCAGACAGGGCCCCTTTGGCTACACCTTC

J gene: TRBJ1-2
D gene: -
V gene: TRBV5-1
clone size: -
CDR3 protein: CASSLTGQIYGYTF
CDR3 DNA: TGCGCCAGCAGCTTGACCGGACAGATCTATGGCTACACCTTC

J gene: TRBJ1-5
D gene: TRBD1
V gene: TRBV19
clone size: once
CDR3 protein: CASRSGTGNQPQHF
CDR3 DNA: TGTGCCAGTAGATCCGGGACAGGCAATCAGCCCCAGCATTTT

J gene: TRBJ2-4
D gene: TRBD2
V gene: TRBV5-6
clone size: -
CDR3 protein: CASSLASGGPGNIQYF
CDR3 DNA: TGTGCCAGCAGCTTGGCCAGCGGGGGCCCGGGAAACATTCAGTACTTC

J gene: TRBJ1-6
D gene: TRBD1
V gene: TRBV7-7
clone size: -
CDR3 protein: CASSLGIRGSGSPLHF
CDR3 DNA: TGTGCTAGCAGCCTTGGCATCAGGGGGTCGGGTTCACCCCTCCACTTT

J gene: TRBJ2-7
D gene: -
V gene: TRBV18
clone size: -
CDR3 protein: CASSSSGQGDEQYF
CDR3 DNA: TGTGCCAGCTCATCATCGGGTCAAGGCGACGAGCAGTACTTC

J gene: TRBJ1-1
D gene: -
V gene: TRBV4-2
clone size: -
CDR3 protein: CASSQEAGLNTEAFF
CDR3 DNA: TGTGCCAGCAGCCAAGAAGCGGGTTTGAACACTGAAGCTTTCTTT

J gene: TRBJ2-3
D gene: TRBD1
V gene: TRBV9
clone size: -
CDR3 protein: CASSVSGQSTDTQYF
CDR3 DNA: TGTGCCAGCAGCGTTTCGGGACAGAGCACAGATACGCAGTATTTT

J gene: TRBJ2-1
D gene: TRBD2
V gene: TRBV29-1
clone size: -
CDR3 protein: CSVGPRGGYNEQFF
CDR3 DNA: TGCAGCGTTGGACCCCGGGGGGGATACAATGAGCAGTTCTTC

J gene: TRBJ1-3
D gene: -
V gene: TRBV30
clone size: -
CDR3 protein: CAWWIGSGNTIYF
CDR3 DNA: TGTGCCTGGTGGATAGGGAGTGGAAACACCATATATTTT

J gene: TRBJ2-7
D gene: TRBD2
V gene: TRBV11-3
clone size: once
CDR3 protein: CASSSRVAGGYEQYF
CDR3 DNA: TGTGCCAGCAGCTCCCGAGTAGCGGGGGGGTACGAGCAGTACTTC

J gene: TRBJ1-5
D gene: TRBD1
V gene: TRBV27
clone size: -
CDR3 protein: CASSLSGTGSQPQHF
CDR3 DNA: TGTGCCAGCAGTTTATCTGGGACAGGGTCTCAGCCCCAGCATTTT

J gene: TRBJ1-1
D gene: -
V gene: TRBV5-4
clone size: few
CDR3 protein: CASSLEQEAFF
CDR3 DNA: TGTGCCAGCAGCTTGGAACAGGAAGCTTTCTTT

J gene: TRBJ2-6
D gene: TRBD1
V gene: TRBV2
clone size: few
CDR3 protein: CASSEVGYRGRLPSSGANVLTF
CDR3 DNA: TGTGCCAGCAGTGAAGTGGGGTACAGGGGGCGACTCCCTAGCTCTGGGGCCAACGTCCTGACTTTC

J gene: TRBJ1-2
D gene: -
V gene: TRBV7-2
clone size: -
CDR3 protein: CASSLHSYGYTF
CDR3 DNA: TGTGCCAGCAGCCTTCACAGTTACGGCTACACCTTC

J gene: TRBJ1-1
D gene: -
V gene: TRBV6-5
clone size: -
CDR3 protein: CASSTAGQSITEAFF
CDR3 DNA: TGTGCCAGCAGTACGGCGGGGCAGAGTATTACTGAAGCTTTCTTT

J gene: TRBJ1-6
D gene: -
V gene: TRBV5-1
clone size: -
CDR3 protein: CASSPTGFGDNSPLHF
CDR3 DNA: TGCGCCAGCAGCCCCACAGGGTTTGGCGATAATTCACCCCTCCACTTT

J gene: TRBJ1-6
D gene: -
V gene: TRBV27
clone size: -
CDR3 protein: CASSPLNSPLHF
CDR3 DNA: TGTGCCAGCAGTCCCCTCAATTCACCCCTCCACTTT

J gene: TRBJ1-6
D gene: TRBD1
V gene: TRBV19
clone size: -
CDR3 protein: CASSRKGQGVDSPLHF
CDR3 DNA: TGTGCCAGTAGTAGGAAGGGACAGGGGGTCGACTCACCCCTCCACTTT

J gene: TRBJ2-5
D gene: TRBD2
V gene: TRBV7-3
clone size: -
CDR3 protein: CASSHGGEETQYF
CDR3 DNA: TGTGCCAGCAGTCATGGGGGGGAAGAGACCCAGTACTTC

J gene: TRBJ2-7
D gene: TRBD1
V gene: TRBV6-5
clone size: -
CDR3 protein: CASSPGQGAYEQYF
CDR3 DNA: TGTGCCAGCAGCCCTGGACAGGGGGCTTACGAGCAGTACTTC

J gene: TRBJ1-4
D gene: -
V gene: TRBV29-1
clone size: -
CDR3 protein: CSVRGAGVAANEKLFF
CDR3 DNA: TGCAGCGTCCGGGGGGCAGGGGTCGCAGCTAATGAAAAACTGTTTTTT

J gene: TRBJ2-1
D gene: TRBD2
V gene: TRBV6-1
clone size: -
CDR3 protein: CASSRTSGGHNEQFF
CDR3 DNA: TGTGCCAGCTCAAGGACTAGCGGGGGTCATAATGAGCAGTTCTTC

J gene: TRBJ2-2
D gene: -
V gene: TRBV19
clone size: -
CDR3 protein: CASTFPNYRDNTGELFF
CDR3 DNA: TGTGCCAGTACCTTCCCCAATTACAGGGATAACACCGGGGAGCTGTTTTTT

J gene: TRBJ2-1
D gene: TRBD2
V gene: TRBV6-7
clone size: -
CDR3 protein: CASSYKSTSGESSYNEQFF
CDR3 DNA: TGTGCCAGCAGTTACAAATCTACTAGCGGGGAGAGCTCCTACAATGAGCAGTTCTTC

J gene: TRBJ2-1
D gene: TRBD2
V gene: TRBV2
clone size: -
CDR3 protein: CASRSGGAYNEQFF
CDR3 DNA: TGTGCCAGCAGAAGCGGGGGGGCCTACAATGAGCAGTTCTTC

J gene: TRBJ1-1
D gene: TRBD1
V gene: TRBV19
clone size: -
CDR3 protein: CASLDRGNTEAFF
CDR3 DNA: TGTGCCAGCCTAGACAGGGGCAACACTGAAGCTTTCTTT

J gene: TRBJ2-2
D gene: TRBD2
V gene: TRBV9
clone size: -
CDR3 protein: CASSVLTGGDTGELFF
CDR3 DNA: TGTGCCAGCAGCGTACTTACGGGGGGGGACACCGGGGAGCTGTTTTTT

J gene: TRBJ2-3
D gene: -
V gene: TRBV5-5
clone size: -
CDR3 protein: CASSLVPTTQTDTQYF
CDR3 DNA: TGTGCCAGCAGCTTGGTGCCCACAACACAGACAGATACGCAGTATTTT

J gene: TRBJ2-6
D gene: -
V gene: TRBV6-5
clone size: -
CDR3 protein: CASSYTGSGANVLTF
CDR3 DNA: TGTGCCAGCAGTTATACCGGGAGTGGGGCCAACGTCCTGACTTTC

J gene: TRBJ1-5
D gene: -
V gene: TRBV5-8
clone size: -
CDR3 protein: CASSLARVLSQPQHF
CDR3 DNA: TGTGCCAGCAGCTTGGCCAGGGTCTTGAGTCAGCCCCAGCATTTT

J gene: TRBJ1-4
D gene: -
V gene: TRBV5-5
clone size: -
CDR3 protein: CASSLGGSGEKLFF
CDR3 DNA: TGTGCCAGCAGCTTAGGAGGGTCGGGGGAAAAACTGTTTTTT

J gene: TRBJ1-2
D gene: -
V gene: TRBV5-6
clone size: -
CDR3 protein: CASSTRDKTGYTF
CDR3 DNA: TGTGCCAGCAGCACCCGGGACAAAACGGGCTACACCTTC

J gene: TRBJ1-5
D gene: -
V gene: TRBV6-5
clone size: once
CDR3 protein: CASSYSGGARPQHF
CDR3 DNA: TGTGCCAGCAGTTACTCGGGGGGGGCAAGACCCCAGCATTTT

J gene: TRBJ1-6
D gene: -
V gene: TRBV9
clone size: few
CDR3 protein: CASSVGQWLGNSPLHF
CDR3 DNA: TGTGCCAGCAGCGTAGGGCAATGGCTAGGTAATTCACCCCTCCACTTT

J gene: TRBJ1-1
D gene: -
V gene: TRBV7-6
clone size: -
CDR3 protein: CASSPRSGEAFF
CDR3 DNA: TGTGCCAGCAGCCCCCGTAGTGGTGAAGCTTTCTTT

J gene: TRBJ2-6
D gene: TRBD1
V gene: TRBV7-8
clone size: -
CDR3 protein: CASSGTGGSGANVLTF
CDR3 DNA: TGTGCCAGCAGCGGGACAGGGGGCTCTGGGGCCAACGTCCTGACTTTC

J gene: TRBJ1-1
D gene: -
V gene: TRBV6-1
clone size: -
CDR3 protein: CASTETEKNTEAFF
CDR3 DNA: TGTGCCAGCACAGAGACAGAGAAGAACACTGAAGCTTTCTTT

J gene: TRBJ2-5
D gene: -
V gene: TRBV9
clone size: -
CDR3 protein: CASSRQTVSETQYF
CDR3 DNA: TGTGCCAGCAGCCGACAGACAGTTTCGGAGACCCAGTACTTC

J gene: TRBJ2-1
D gene: -
V gene: TRBV27
clone size: -
CDR3 protein: CASRALAEYRGEQFF
CDR3 DNA: TGTGCCAGCAGAGCCTTAGCGGAGTATAGGGGTGAGCAGTTCTTC

J gene: TRBJ2-5
D gene: -
V gene: TRBV10-3
clone size: -
CDR3 protein: CAIMEGAQETQYF
CDR3 DNA: TGTGCCATCATGGAGGGGGCACAAGAGACCCAGTACTTC

J gene: TRBJ2-2
D gene: TRBD2
V gene: TRBV11-1
clone size: -
CDR3 protein: CASRTGGGLPGELFF
CDR3 DNA: TGTGCCAGCAGGACCGGCGGGGGGCTTCCCGGGGAGCTGTTTTTT

J gene: TRBJ2-1
D gene: -
V gene: TRBV7-9
clone size: -
CDR3 protein: CASSLAGALSYNEQFF
CDR3 DNA: TGTGCCAGCAGCTTAGCGGGGGCCCTCTCCTACAATGAGCAGTTCTTC

J gene: TRBJ1-2
D gene: -
V gene: TRBV7-9
clone size: -
CDR3 protein: CASSLDRDRGYTF
CDR3 DNA: TGTGCCAGCAGCTTAGACAGGGATCGAGGCTACACCTTC

J gene: TRBJ1-1
D gene: -
V gene: TRBV6-5
clone size: -
CDR3 protein: CASSHGGVNTEAFF
CDR3 DNA: TGTGCCAGCAGCCACGGGGGGGTGAACACTGAAGCTTTCTTT